The TCR beta chain described here comes from a study of cytomegalovirus exposure and HLA in healthy donors. CDR1 is GTSNPN and CDR2 is SVGIG in the germline V gene (reference sequence). The CDR3 length is 15 residues. The PCR had 60 Vbeta and 13 Jbeta primers. Some clones are missing from TCRdb's copy, which holds only in-frame ones; the method was immunoSEQ multiplex PCR. Its table lists approximately 120,000 clones. The sequenced sample consisted of PBMCs. The chain uses TRBV30 and TRBJ2-5; TRBD1 matches at 7 bases. The J call may be incorrect, as the DNA end agrees better with TRBJ2-7. The source of this sequence is a man aged 18 to 35 in good health and CMV-seronegative. This chain's CDR3 is CAWSVSSRTGYEQYF. CDR3 in DNA: TGTGCCTGGAGTGTATCTTCCCGGACAGGCTACGAGCAGTACTTC.